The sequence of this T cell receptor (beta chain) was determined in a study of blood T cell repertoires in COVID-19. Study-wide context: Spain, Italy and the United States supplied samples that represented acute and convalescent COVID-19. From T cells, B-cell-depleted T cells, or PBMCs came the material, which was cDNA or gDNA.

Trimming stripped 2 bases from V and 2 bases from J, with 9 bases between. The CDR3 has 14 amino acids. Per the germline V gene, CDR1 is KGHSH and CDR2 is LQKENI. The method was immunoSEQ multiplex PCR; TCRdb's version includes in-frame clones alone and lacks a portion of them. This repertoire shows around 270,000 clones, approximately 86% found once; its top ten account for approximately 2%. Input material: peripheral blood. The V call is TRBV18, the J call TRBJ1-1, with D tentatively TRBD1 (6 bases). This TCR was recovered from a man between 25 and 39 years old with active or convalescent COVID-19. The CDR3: CASSPGGRNTEAFF. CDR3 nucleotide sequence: TGTGCCAGCTCACCAGGGGGCCGCAACACTGAAGCTTTCTTT.